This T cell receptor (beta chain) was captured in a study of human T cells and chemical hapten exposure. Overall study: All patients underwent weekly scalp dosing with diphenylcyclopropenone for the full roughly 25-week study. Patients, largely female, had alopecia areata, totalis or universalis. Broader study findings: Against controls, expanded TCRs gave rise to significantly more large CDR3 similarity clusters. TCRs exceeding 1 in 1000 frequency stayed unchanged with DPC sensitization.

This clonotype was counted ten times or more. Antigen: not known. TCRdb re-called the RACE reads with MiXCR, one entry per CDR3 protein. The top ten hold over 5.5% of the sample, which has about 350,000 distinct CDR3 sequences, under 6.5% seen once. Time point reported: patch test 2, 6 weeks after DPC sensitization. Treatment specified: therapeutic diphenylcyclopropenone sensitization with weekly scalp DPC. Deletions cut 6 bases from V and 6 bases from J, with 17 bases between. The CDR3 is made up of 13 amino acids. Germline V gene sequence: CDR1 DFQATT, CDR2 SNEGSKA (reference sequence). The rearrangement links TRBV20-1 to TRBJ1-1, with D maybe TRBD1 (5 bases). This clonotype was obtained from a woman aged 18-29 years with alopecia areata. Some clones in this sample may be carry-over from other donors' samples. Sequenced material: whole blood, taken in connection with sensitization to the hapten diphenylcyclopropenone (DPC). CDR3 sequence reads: CSAPGPRDAEAFF. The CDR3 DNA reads TGCAGTGCCCCGGGGCCCCGGGATGCTGAAGCTTTCTTT.